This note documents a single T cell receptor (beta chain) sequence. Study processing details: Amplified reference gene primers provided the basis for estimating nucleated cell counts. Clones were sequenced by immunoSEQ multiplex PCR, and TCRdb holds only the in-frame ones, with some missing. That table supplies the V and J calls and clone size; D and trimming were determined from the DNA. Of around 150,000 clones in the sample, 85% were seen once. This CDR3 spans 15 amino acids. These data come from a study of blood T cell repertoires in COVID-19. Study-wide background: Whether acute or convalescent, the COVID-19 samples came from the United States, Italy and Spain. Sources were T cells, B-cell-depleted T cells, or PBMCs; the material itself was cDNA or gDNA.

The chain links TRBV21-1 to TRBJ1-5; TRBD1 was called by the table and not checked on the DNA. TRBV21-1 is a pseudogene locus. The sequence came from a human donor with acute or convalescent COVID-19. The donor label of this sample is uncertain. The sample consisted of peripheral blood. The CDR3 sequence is CASSNETGGRQPQHF. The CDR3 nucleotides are TGTGCCAGCAGCAATGAAACAGGGGGGAGGCAGCCCCAGCATTTT.